Listed here are 17 T cell receptor beta chains from one sample, sequenced in a study of cytomegalovirus exposure and HLA in healthy donors. Libraries were prepared by immunoSEQ multiplex PCR; TCRdb keeps only in-frame clonotypes and omits some of them. The sample yields about 98,000 clones, about 95% seen once. The sequencing sample was made of PBMCs. The source of these receptors is a woman between 18 and 29 years old in good health and CMV-seronegative.

The chain has TRBV7-9 and TRBJ2-1; 9 nucleotides match TRBD1. Trimming took 1 base from V and 9 from J; bases not matched to a gene: 7. Germline loops: CDR1 SEHNR, CDR2 FQNEAQ (reference sequence). This CDR3 spans 15 amino acids. In DNA, the CDR3 is TGTGCCAGCAGCTTAGAAGGACAGGGGAGGCCTGAGCAGTTCTTC. It yields the protein CASSLEGQGRPEQFF.

The V gene is TRBV2, the J gene TRBJ1-5; 10 nucleotides align to TRBD1. The CDR3 loop spans 15 amino acids. Germline loops: CDR1 SNHLY, CDR2 FYNNEI. V lost 6 bases to trimming and J lost 4 bases; unmatched junction nucleotides: 6. The CDR3 here is CASRGQGYGNQPQHF. The CDR3 DNA reads TGTGCCAGCAGGGGACAGGGGTATGGAAATCAGCCCCAGCATTTT.

The chain joins TRBV9 to TRBJ2-1; TRBD1 might be the D (6 bases). Trimming removed 0 bases from V and 6 bases from J, with 13 bases in between. Germline CDR1 is SGDLS and CDR2 is YYNGEE. The CDR3 runs 15 residues. The CDR3 DNA reads as TGTGCCAGCAGCGTAGACCCCGGACAGACCAATGAGCAGTTCTTC. Translating it yields CASSVDPGQTNEQFF. Based on the CDR3 plus reference TRBV9 and TRBJ2-1, the full variable domain is DSGVTQTPKHLITATGQRVTLRCSPRSGDLSVYWYQQSLDQGLQFLIQYYNGEERAKGNILERFSAQQFPDLHSELNLSSLELGDSALYFCASSVDPGQTNEQFFGPGTRLTVL.

J is TRBJ1-5 and V is TRBV27; perhaps TRBD1 as D (6 bases). The germline V gene has CDR1 MNHEY and CDR2 SMNVEV (reference sequence). The CDR3 covers 14 residues. Trimming removed 6 bases from V and 1 base from J, with 10 bases in between. The CDR3 protein is CASRQGVSNQPQHF. The CDR3, as DNA: TGTGCCAGCAGACAGGGCGTGAGCAATCAGCCCCAGCATTTT.

The J gene is TRBJ2-4, the V gene TRBV5-1, with a possible D match to TRBD1 (6 bases). In germline, CDR1 is SGHRS, CDR2 YFSETQ. The CDR3 loop spans 16 amino acids. Trimming stripped 4 bases from V and 9 bases from J, with 23 bases between. CDR3 sequence (DNA): TGCGCCAGCAGCGTTACACAGGGTGGGCAGAAACGCATTCAGTACTTC. Protein sequence: CASSVTQGGQKRIQYF.

V and J are TRBV14 and TRBJ1-2; D is possibly TRBD1 (5 bases). Germline-derived CDR1 and CDR2 are SGHDN and FVKESK. CDR3 length equals 13 residues. The ends were cut back, 5 bases at V and 3 bases at J, with 10 bases in the middle. This CDR3 is CASSLKGYYGYTF. The CDR3, as DNA: TGTGCCAGCAGCTTAAAGGGGTACTATGGCTACACCTTC.

The CDR3 DNA sequence: TGTGCCAGCAGTTCCCGACAGGGACGGGAAAAACTGTTTTTT. Protein sequence: CASSSRQGREKLFF. The V and J genes are TRBV27 and TRBJ1-4, with TRBD1 identical over 7 bases. The junction had 7 bases not matched to a gene; V was cut back by 4 bases and J by 8 bases. Germline values: CDR1 MNHEY, CDR2 SMNVEV (reference sequence). The CDR3 has 14 amino acids.

This clone was recorded a few times. The V and J genes are TRBV25-1 and TRBJ1-1; no clear D gene. The CDR3 sequence is 14 residues long. Per the germline V gene, CDR1 is MGHDK and CDR2 is SYGVNS. Trimming stripped 1 base from V and 1 base from J, with 7 bases between. CDR3 in amino acids: CASSESTANTEAFF. The DNA of the CDR3 is TGTGCCAGCAGTGAATCAACAGCGAACACTGAAGCTTTCTTT.

The J gene is TRBJ2-2, the V gene TRBV5-6, with a tentative D call TRBD2 (5 bases). The CDR3 has 15 amino acids. The V and J ends lost 1 base and 1 base respectively, with 8 bases between them. Germline CDR1 is SGHDT and CDR2 is YYEEEE. In DNA form, the CDR3 reads TGTGCCAGCAGCTTGCGCGGAGGGAACACCGGGGAGCTGTTTTTT. Translation: CASSLRGGNTGELFF.

This clone has only one observation. V usage is TRBV6-5 and J usage is TRBJ2-7, with 9 bases that match TRBD1. CDR3 size: 15 residues. V shed 5 bases, J shed 0 bases, and the junction held 5 bases outside the gene matches. Germline CDR1 MNHEY, CDR2 SVGAGI. For the CDR3, the DNA is TGTGCCAGCAGTCGGTCGACAGGGGGCTCCTACGAGCAGTACTTC. It translates to CASSRSTGGSYEQYF.

The V and J genes are TRBV7-9 and TRBJ1-4; TRBD1 aligns across 7 bases. J lost 8 bases, V lost 5 bases, and 8 bases had no gene match. Germline V gives CDR1 SEHNR, CDR2 FQNEAQ (reference sequence). The CDR3 sequence is 14 residues long. The CDR3 DNA follows: TGTGCCAGCAGCCGCGAGGGGGCCACCGAAAAACTGTTTTTT. Translating it yields CASSREGATEKLFF.

This chain connects TRBV6-6 to TRBJ2-3; D uncertain. CDR1 MNHNY and CDR2 SVGAGI come from the germline V gene (reference sequence). The V end lost 6 bases, the J end lost 1 base, and 8 bases lay between the germline ends. CDR3 length equals 13 residues. CDR3 in amino acids: CASRSPGTDTQYF. The DNA for the CDR3 is TGTGCCAGCAGATCTCCGGGCACAGATACGCAGTATTTT.

The gene calls are TRBV7-9 and TRBJ1-3, with D perhaps TRBD1 (5 bases). The CDR3 sequence is 16 residues long. Between the trimmed V and J ends, which lost 2 bases and 4 bases, there was a span of 15 bases. The germline gives CDR1 SEHNR, CDR2 FQNEAQ (reference sequence). As DNA, the CDR3 is TGTGCCAGCAGCTTACAGGACAAGATCTGGGGAAACACCATATATTTT. It yields the protein CASSLQDKIWGNTIYF.

The chain joins TRBV7-9 to TRBJ2-3; tentative D call: TRBD2 (6 bases). Germline values: CDR1 SEHNR, CDR2 FQNEAQ (reference sequence). V was trimmed by 2 bases and J by 6 bases, leaving 12 bases between them. The CDR3 spans 14 residues. Here the CDR3 DNA reads TGTGCCAGCAGCTTACTGGCCGCGGGGGATACGCAGTATTTT. Residues: CASSLLAAGDTQYF.

This rearrangement joins TRBV5-1 to TRBJ2-7, with D possibly being TRBD1 (5 bases). From germline, CDR1 is SGHRS and CDR2 YFSETQ. Trimming removed 5 bases at V and 3 bases at J, with 18 bases between. This CDR3 is built from 15 residues. The CDR3 nucleotides read TGCGCCAGCAGGAAGGACACCTATCCTCACTACGAGCAGTACTTC. It is translated as CASRKDTYPHYEQYF.

This rearrangement joins TRBV7-9 to TRBJ2-2, with a possible D match to TRBD1 (5 bases). Looked up from germline, CDR1 is SEHNR and CDR2 is FQNEAQ (reference sequence). This CDR3 is 15 amino acids long. V lost 3 bases to trimming and J lost 6 bases, with 14 bases between them. The CDR3, as DNA: TGTGCCAGCAGCTTCACACCCCAGGGTTCCGGGGAGCTGTTTTTT. It specifies CASSFTPQGSGELFF. The full variable domain, rest sourced from reference TRBV7-9 and TRBJ2-2, is DTGVSQNPRHKITKRGQNVTFRCDPISEHNRLYWYRQTLGQGPEFLTYFQNEAQLEKSRLLSDRFSAERPKGSFSTLEIQRTEQGDSAMYLCASSFTPQGSGELFFGEGSRLTVL.

This clone was picked up one time. This chain joins TRBV5-4 and TRBJ2-3; TRBD2 agrees at 13 bases. CDR3 length equals 16 residues. CDR1 and CDR2 from the germline V gene are SGHNT and YYREEE (reference sequence). V lost 4 bases, J lost 4 bases, and 6 bases stayed unmatched. CDR3 protein: CASSARTSGGPDTQYF. Here the CDR3 DNA reads TGTGCCAGCAGCGCAAGGACTAGCGGGGGACCAGATACGCAGTATTTT.